This T cell receptor (beta chain) was captured in a study of cytomegalovirus exposure and HLA in healthy donors. This clone was detected only a few times. Antigen specificity is unknown. PCR involved 60 Vbeta and 13 Jbeta primers. Data came from immunoSEQ multiplex PCR; TCRdb stores just in-frame clones and leaves some out. The table shows 150,000 to 200,000 clones, with about 80% occurring only once. Germline V CDR1 and CDR2: SGHRS, YFSETQ. V trimming: 4 bases; J trimming: 1 base; junction bases outside the gene matches: 16. The CDR3 length is 21 residues. Those who donated were healthy bone marrow donors. Study observations and caveats: It was taken for granted in presence/absence analyses that sequencing depth across donors was roughly uniform. At a 0.05 false discovery rate, a later analysis found 16,951 TCR beta sequences to be associated with HLA alleles.

The sample taken for sequencing was PBMCs. V usage is TRBV5-1 and J usage is TRBJ2-1, with 14 nucleotides matching TRBD2. The receptor's source is a woman in her forties or fifties in good health and CMV-seronegative. CDR3 bases: TGCGCCAGCAGCAAAGGGGCCGAGGGGACTAGCGGGGGAAAGTCCTACAATGAGCAGTTCTTC. Protein product: CASSKGAEGTSGGKSYNEQFF.